This entry features one T cell receptor beta chain sequence. The source of the sample is a study of blood T cell repertoires in COVID-19. Study at large: Collection of acute and convalescent COVID-19 samples took place in the United States, Italy and Spain. T cells, B-cell-depleted T cells, or PBMCs supplied cDNA or gDNA.

The CDR3 runs 15 residues. Germline V CDR1 and CDR2: SGHRS, YFSETQ. The V end lost 0 bases, the J end lost 5 bases, and 11 bases lay between the germline ends. In the original workflow: From reference gene primer amplification, estimates of nucleated cell counts were derived. Sequencing was performed with immunoSEQ multiplex PCR; in TCRdb, only in-frame clones are kept and a portion is missing. The D gene and trimming were derived from the DNA, and the V and J assignments and clone size from that table. Counted here are around 300,000 clones, 80% to 90% occurring once; the ten biggest clones make up 11%.

The TCR comes from a woman aged 65 to 85 with acute or convalescent COVID-19. The rearrangement uses TRBV5-1 and TRBJ2-2, with D possibly matching TRBD2 (5 bases). Sample: peripheral blood. CDR3 bases: TGCGCCAGCAGCTTGGCCTCGGGAAGGACCGGGGAGCTGTTTTTT. Amino acid sequence: CASSLASGRTGELFF.